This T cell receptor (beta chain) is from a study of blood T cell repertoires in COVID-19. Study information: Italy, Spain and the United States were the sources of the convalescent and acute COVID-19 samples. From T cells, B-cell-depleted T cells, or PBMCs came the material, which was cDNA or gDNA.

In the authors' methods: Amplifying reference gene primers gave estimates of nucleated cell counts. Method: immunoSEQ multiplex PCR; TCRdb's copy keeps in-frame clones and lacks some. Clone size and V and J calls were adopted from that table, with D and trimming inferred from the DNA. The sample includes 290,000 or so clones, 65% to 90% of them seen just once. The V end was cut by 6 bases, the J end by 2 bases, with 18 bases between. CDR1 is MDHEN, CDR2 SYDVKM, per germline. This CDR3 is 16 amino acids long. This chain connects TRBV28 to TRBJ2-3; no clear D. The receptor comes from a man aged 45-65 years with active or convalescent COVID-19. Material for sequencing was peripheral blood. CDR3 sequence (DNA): TGTGCCAGCAGGGCCCTAGGCCTTTCTGACACAGATACGCAGTATTTT. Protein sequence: CASRALGLSDTDTQYF.